Listed below are T cell receptor beta chains from one sample, sequenced in a study of CD8 T cells in Susac syndrome. In TCRdb, the immunoSEQ multiplex PCR reads were re-called with MiXCR into one record per CDR3 protein. Here the sample spans hundreds of thousands of distinct CDR3 sequences, around 83% being singletons. What was sequenced was CD8+ T cells from PBMCs. The receptors were gathered from a human donor with multiple sclerosis. Each CDR3 is given with its conserved first and last residue. Fields, in order: J gene, V gene, CDR3 protein.

>TRBJ2-7|TRBV6-5
CASRGGRGYEQYF
>TRBJ2-1|TRBV9
CASSRQAGIYNEQFF
>TRBJ2-7|TRBV14
CASSQSPAGQGHLYEQYF
>TRBJ1-1|TRBV25-1
CASSNTKELTEAFF
>TRBJ2-2|TRBV20-1
CSARPSGSPGELFF
>TRBJ2-2|TRBV7-9
CASRLPGAGELFF
>TRBJ1-5|TRBV19
CASGGAEQPQHF
>TRBJ2-3|TRBV28
CASSLDQGSTDTQYF
>TRBJ1-6|TRBV12-3/TRBV12-4
CASSFPSQNDVGSPLHF
>TRBJ2-7|TRBV30
CAWERMTTGGSYEQYF
>TRBJ2-5|TRBV29-1
CSGTEEGETQYF
>TRBJ2-7|TRBV28
CASSPGSVTYEQYF
>TRBJ2-5|TRBV28
CASSSGTSGSRETQYF
>TRBJ2-7|TRBV19
CASSSGLAGGFRFTYEQYF
>TRBJ2-1|TRBV6-1
CASSSGAYNEQFF
>TRBJ2-7|TRBV10-3
CAISESERTSYEQYF
>TRBJ2-3|TRBV27
CASSLRVGRDTDTQYF
>TRBJ1-2|TRBV27
CASSPITGSRGYTF
>TRBJ1-1|TRBV4-1
CASSQGSSGGEAFF
>TRBJ2-7|TRBV11-2
CASSQYEQYF
>TRBJ2-7|TRBV4-1
CASSQIAGREQYF
>TRBJ2-5|TRBV4-1
CASSQRGLSSQETQYF
>TRBJ2-3|TRBV27
CASSAWGDASTDTQYF
>TRBJ2-7|TRBV30
CAWSQGTGSLYEQYF
>TRBJ2-5|TRBV20-1
CSARDFDSWTSSETQYF
>TRBJ2-7|TRBV27
CASSLTGGPEFYEQYF
>TRBJ2-7|TRBV7-9
CASSLESLDEQYF
>TRBJ2-3|TRBV5-1
CASSTWTSGTDTQYF
>TRBJ2-4|TRBV27
CASKPPGNIQYF
>TRBJ2-7|TRBV30
CAWALGDRGYEQYF
>TRBJ2-1|TRBV27
CASSFGEGAYNEQFF
>TRBJ2-7|TRBV30
CACRTSANYEQYF
>TRBJ1-2|TRBV4-1
CASSQWPRSNGDRDINYGYTF
>TRBJ2-6|TRBV11-2
CASSPVIGEGSGANVLTF
>TRBJ2-1|TRBV27
CASSLSGGVSGEQFF
>TRBJ2-7|TRBV29-1
CSVEGFDREVDEQYF
>TRBJ2-7|TRBV4-1
CASSQGPREGYEQYF
>TRBJ2-1|TRBV2
CASTSTGQFSLVFF
>TRBJ1-5|TRBV20-1
CSARGRVGEYSNQPQHF
>TRBJ2-7|TRBV2
CASSEGYGTYEQYF
>TRBJ2-1|TRBV19
CASSIVGREQFF
>TRBJ1-1|TRBV27
CASPELAWDRGMNTEAFF
>TRBJ2-1|TRBV19
CASSPDSYEQFF
>TRBJ1-2|TRBV28
CASSADSDLLYGYTF
>TRBJ1-2|TRBV4-1
CASSQDGGGYTF
>TRBJ2-1|TRBV4-1
CASSQGQGLAPEGEQFF